What follows are 21 T cell receptor beta chains derived from one specimen sequenced in a study of vaccination and CD4 T cells after COVID-19. Sequenced with the Oncomine TCR Beta short-read assay was DNA taken from cultured CD4+ T cells. After culture, CD4+ T cells served as the source for genomic DNA extraction. One entry per CDR3 protein, called by TCRdb with MiXCR from the PCR reads. Of 8,000 to 9,500 distinct CDR3 sequences listed, around 37% were seen once; the top ten hold 27%. The antigens for these receptors are not known. Treatment: approximately 9-day PBMC culture with coronavirus spike peptide pools or control peptides (ViraFEST assay). CD4+ T-cell collection from the unexposed donor predated the COVID-19 pandemic (2011-2018). Material: CD4+ T cells from blood, cultured in vitro. These receptors were obtained from a human donor in good health.

This sequence joins TRBV20-1 and TRBJ2-3; TRBD2 agrees at 12 bases. This CDR3 spans 16 amino acids. In germline, CDR1 is DFQATT, CDR2 SNEGSKA (reference sequence). With 0 bases clipped from V and 5 bases from J, the junction kept 6 bases outside the gene matches. Here the CDR3 DNA reads TGCAGTGCTAGAGATCCTAGCGGGAGGGCCCGAGATACGCAGTATTTT. This codes for CSARDPSGRARDTQYF.

This chain links TRBV7-6 with TRBJ2-1; tentative D call: TRBD2 (6 bases). Trimming cost V 7 bases and J 5 bases, with 15 bases left between them. This CDR3 comprises 14 residues. Germline values: CDR1 SGHVS, CDR2 FNYEAQ. The CDR3 nucleotides read TGTGCCAGCAAATGGGGGGACTTAAACAATGAGCAGTTCTTC. Its protein product is CASKWGDLNNEQFF.

This chain joins TRBV19 and TRBJ2-3; TRBD2 agrees at 8 bases. The J segment lost 6 bases and the V segment lost 1 base, leaving 6 bases of the junction unmatched. The V gene's germline CDR1 is LNHDA and CDR2 SQIVND (reference sequence). This CDR3 has 15 residues. This CDR3 is CASSIASGGIDTQYF. The CDR3 bases are TGTGCCAGTAGTATAGCGTCGGGAGGGATCGATACGCAGTATTTT. The entire variable domain, with the rest obtained from reference TRBV19 and TRBJ2-3, is as follows: DGGITQSPKYLFRKEGQNVTLSCEQNLNHDAMYWYRQDPGQGLRLIYYSQIVNDFQKGDIAEGYSVSREKKESFPLTVTSAQKNPTAFYLCASSIASGGIDTQYFGPGTRLTVL.

This clonotype was detected a few times. The V and J genes are TRBV20-1 and TRBJ2-2, with TRBD1 matching over 8 bases. V lost 2 bases and J lost 8; bases outside the gene matches: 10. The CDR3 runs 15 residues. CDR1 is DFQATT, CDR2 SNEGSKA, per germline (reference sequence). The CDR3 bases are TGCAGTGCTAGACCCGGACAGGGTGTAGCGGGGGAGCTGTTTTTT. Protein: CSARPGQGVAGELFF.

This clonotype was detected only a few times. V usage is TRBV20-1 and J usage is TRBJ2-5; a weak D match, TRBD1 (5 bases). V was pared by 3 bases and J by 4 bases, with 6 bases between. This CDR3 has 11 residues. Germline V gene lookup returns CDR1 DFQATT and CDR2 SNEGSKA (reference sequence). CDR3 nucleotides: TGCAGTGCTAGCGACAGAGAGACCCAGTACTTC. This sequence encodes CSASDRETQYF.

About this clonotype: The final CDR3 position lacks the conserved phenylalanine or tryptophan, pointing to a likely read error. The DNA is left out, because the CDR3 cannot be placed on it with certainty; the CDR3 is given as TCRdb lists it. This chain joins TRBV21-1 and TRBJ2-7; TRBD1 reflects the table's D call only, with no check against the DNA. TRBV21-1 is a pseudogene. Counting both end residues, the CDR3 totals 12 amino acids. The CDR3 spells CVSSKEQGQAPL.

The chain combines TRBV4-3 with TRBJ2-5; unclear D gene. The CDR3 has 14 amino acids. Germline assignment: CDR1 LGHNA and CDR2 YSLEER. Deletions cut 4 bases from V and 7 bases from J, with 16 bases between. CDR3 nucleotides: TGCGCCAGCAGCCTCAGCCTCTTAGTTGGGACCCAGTACTTC. Its translation is CASSLSLLVGTQYF.

This clonotype was seen a few times. This chain links TRBV24-1 with TRBJ1-5; D gene unclear. The CDR3 length is 13 residues. Germline loops: CDR1 KGHDR, CDR2 SFDVKD. Trimming stripped 5 bases from V and 6 bases from J, with 10 bases between. CDR3 amino acids: CATSGVEGQPQHF. The CDR3 DNA sequence: TGTGCCACCAGTGGGGTTGAGGGTCAGCCCCAGCATTTT.

The chain uses TRBV4-2 and TRBJ2-3; D remains ambiguous. Germline assignment: CDR1 LGHNA and CDR2 YNFKEQ. V was cut by 1 base and J by 4 bases, with 12 bases left in between. The CDR3 consists of 15 residues. The CDR3 sequence is CASSQGPSIPDTQYF. The CDR3 region has the DNA TGTGCCAGCAGCCAAGGGCCGAGTATCCCAGATACGCAGTATTTT.

The chain couples TRBV11-2 to TRBJ2-6, with 7 bases fitting TRBD1. The V and J ends lost 8 bases and 0 bases, in that order; junction bases with no gene match: 13. The CDR3 is 18 residues long. CDR1 is SGHAT, CDR2 FQNNGV, per germline. CDR3 region: CASVSMGTAFSGANVLTF. For the CDR3, the DNA is TGTGCCAGCGTATCGATGGGGACAGCCTTCTCTGGGGCCAACGTCCTGACTTTC.

This clonotype was observed once. This chain joins TRBV29-1 and TRBJ2-7; no definite D call. Trimming left V 1 base short and J 0 bases short, with 10 bases between. The CDR3 totals 14 residues. Germline loops: CDR1 SQVTM, CDR2 ANQGSEA. DNA for the CDR3: TGCAGCGTTGAAGTTAAGGCCCCCTCCTACGAGCAGTACTTC. Its translation is CSVEVKAPSYEQYF.

This clonotype has only a few counts. V usage is TRBV15 and J usage is TRBJ1-2; 7 bases are a match to TRBD1. Germline V lookup: CDR1 LNHNV, CDR2 YYDKDF (reference sequence). The trim removed 5 bases at V and 6 bases at J, leaving 6 bases unmatched. There are 13 residues in the CDR3. CDR3 amino acids: CATSPRQGNGYTF. The CDR3 coding sequence is TGTGCCACCAGCCCTCGACAGGGTAATGGCTACACCTTC.

This clonotype was counted between two and nine times. The limits of the CDR3 on the DNA are not certain, so only TCRdb's listed CDR3 is given. The chain uses TRBV27 and TRBJ2-1; the table calls TRBD1, which could not be checked here. The CDR3 comprises 16 residues, both ends counted. Germline V gene sequence: CDR1 MNHEY, CDR2 SMNVEV (reference sequence). This CDR3 is CASRDPAARAYNEQFF.

The chain carries TRBV5-1 and TRBJ1-2; D unresolved. V gave up 0 bases and J gave up 10 bases, with 13 bases separating them. The germline V gene encodes CDR1 SGHRS and CDR2 YFSETQ. The CDR3 spans 13 residues. CDR3 protein: CASSLAEIGDYTF. CDR3 nucleotide sequence: TGCGCCAGCAGCTTGGCCGAGATCGGGGACTACACCTTC.

This clonotype turned up a few times. This chain joins TRBV20-1 and TRBJ2-7, with 14 bases fitting TRBD2. The CDR3 is made up of 15 amino acids. Trimming cost V 0 bases and J 10 bases; bases outside gene matches: 8. The germline V gene encodes CDR1 DFQATT and CDR2 SNEGSKA (reference sequence). For the CDR3, the DNA is TGCAGTGCTAGAGACCAGACCGGGACTAGCGGGAGTCAGTACTTC. Translation gives CSARDQTGTSGSQYF.

This chain links TRBV5-6 with TRBJ1-5; D gene unclear. Trimming took off 2 bases at V and 5 bases at J, with 11 bases between the two ends. Germline CDR1 SGHDT, CDR2 YYEEEE. This CDR3 comprises 14 residues. CDR3 DNA: TGTGCCAGCAGCTTCGTCAATGATGATCAGCCCCAGCATTTT. This encodes CASSFVNDDQPQHF.

This rearrangement joins TRBV21-1 to TRBJ1-4. TRBV21-1 is deemed a pseudogene. The CDR3 extends over 15 amino acids. The CDR3 bases are TGTGCCAGCAGGTTTGAGGAAGGGGGAGGGGGAAAACTGTTTTTT. Translated: CASRFEEGGGGKLFF.

The chain joins TRBV20-1 to TRBJ2-5; perhaps TRBD2 as D (5 bases). V lost 0 bases, J lost 4 bases, and 15 bases lay in between. This CDR3 is 15 amino acids long. Germline V gene lookup returns CDR1 DFQATT and CDR2 SNEGSKA (reference sequence). CDR3 protein: CSARDPLGGGETQYF. The CDR3 DNA follows: TGCAGTGCTAGAGATCCCCTGGGCGGAGGAGAGACCCAGTACTTC.

This clonotype has just one count. V usage is TRBV28 and J usage is TRBJ1-5, with a tentative D call TRBD1 (5 bases). V lost 8 bases and J lost 3, with 14 bases in between. The CDR3 spans 14 residues. Germline assignment: CDR1 MDHEN and CDR2 SYDVKM. The CDR3 here is CASGESGPNQPQHF. The CDR3 DNA is TGTGCCAGCGGGGAGTCGGGGCCCAATCAGCCCCAGCATTTT.

V gene TRBV15 combines with J gene TRBJ1-2, with 7 nucleotides matching TRBD1. Germline assignment: CDR1 LNHNV and CDR2 YYDKDF (reference sequence). This CDR3 has 18 residues. V gave up 2 bases and J gave up 8 bases; unmatched junction bases: 20. CDR3: CATSRIPLRQGPVKGYTF. The DNA of the CDR3 is TGTGCCACCAGCAGAATCCCCCTTCGACAGGGCCCAGTTAAGGGCTACACCTTC.

The chain employs TRBV24-1 and TRBJ2-2, with D possibly TRBD2 on 5 matching bases. This CDR3 is built from 15 residues. V shed 4 bases and J shed 5 bases, with 13 bases lying between them. In germline, CDR1 is KGHDR, CDR2 SFDVKD. For the CDR3, the DNA is TGTGCCACCAGTGAAGAGGGCGGTGGGACCGGGGAGCTGTTTTTT. Translated, it gives CATSEEGGGTGELFF.